This TCR beta chain is from a study of blood T cells in healthy people across ages. Overall study findings and caveats: Strongly correlated with naive T cell percentage was TCR beta diversity.

The length of the CDR3 is 15 residues. V shed 5 bases and J 9 bases; nucleotides not matched to a gene: 9. For the second PCR, which ran for about 6 to 12 cycles, a sample-barcoded 5' primer and a J-beta primer mix were used. Through a template-switch adaptor with 12 random nucleotides, each cDNA molecule received a tag. TCRdb independently ran MiXCR on the 5' RACE reads; one entry per CDR3 protein. This sample has about 730,000 distinct CDR3 sequences, with around 40% found just once. Concerning this clonotype: Its specificity is not known.

The chain couples TRBV12-3 or TRBV12-4 to TRBJ2-2; TRBD2 matches 10 bases. The clonotype was recovered from a woman aged 55-69 years in good health. The specimen was blood. The CDR3 region is CASSPTAGGPWELFF. CDR3 DNA: TGTGCCAGCAGTCCAACAGCGGGGGGGCCTTGGGAGCTGTTTTTT.